This is a list of T cell receptor beta chains from one sample in a study of T cell responses to AZD1222 COVID-19 vaccine. The table came from immunoSEQ multiplex PCR; TCRdb's copy has only in-frame clones and leaves some out. The sample totals over 140,000 clones; its top ten clones hold about 2.2%. Sequencing input: peripheral blood. The receptors derive from an adult in good health. CDR3s include the opening cysteine and the closing phenylalanine or tryptophan. D genes are given only for firm matches.

V gene	D gene	J gene	CDR3 protein
TRBV7-2	.	TRBJ1-2	CASSQQGPDGYTF
TRBV6-1	.	TRBJ2-1	CASSDFGNIGSNEQFF
TRBV4-1	TRBD2	TRBJ2-5	CASSQGSGGRETQYF
TRBV7-2	TRBD1	TRBJ2-7	CASSSDRALGVKIYEQYF
TRBV10-2	.	TRBJ2-5	CASSPGGWRKQETQYF
TRBV21-1	.	TRBJ2-7	CASSTRDRESSYEQYF
TRBV5-5	.	TRBJ1-4	CASSTAGATNEKLFF
TRBV30	.	TRBJ1-2	CAWSVIQGYGYTF
TRBV14	.	TRBJ1-6	CASSGALRYNSPLHF
TRBV28	.	TRBJ1-2	CASSRGELFYGYTF
TRBV7-9	.	TRBJ1-1	CASSLYDEAFF
TRBV10-3	TRBD1	TRBJ1-1	CAISETGTGNTEAFF
TRBV5-4	.	TRBJ1-2	CASSSPGKTNYGYTF
TRBV5-6	.	TRBJ2-5	CASSGQNAHDQETQYF
TRBV5-8	.	TRBJ2-1	CASSKDEDNEQFF
TRBV4-2	TRBD2	TRBJ2-2	CASSPAGGTGELFF
TRBV7-8	.	TRBJ1-2	CASSPLGQAAGGYTF
TRBV3-1/TRBV3-2	TRBD2	TRBJ2-2	CASSHFTSGGADTGELFF
TRBV6-1	.	TRBJ1-6	CASSDHRNSPLHF
TRBV3-1/TRBV3-2	TRBD1	TRBJ2-3	CASSQVSLTGGTDTQYF
TRBV9	TRBD2	TRBJ2-1	CASSVGLAGVLEQFF
TRBV30	.	TRBJ2-3	CAWSPGVSSRFIRNTQYF
TRBV19	TRBD1	TRBJ1-5	CASSIDLGTASRNQPQHF
TRBV7-2	.	TRBJ2-5	CASSLRTVQETQYF
TRBV6-1	.	TRBJ2-7	CASSGTDYEQYF
TRBV6-1	.	TRBJ1-2	CASSDRSRTYGYTF
TRBV28	TRBD1	TRBJ1-2	CASSSPGQGAQGYTF
TRBV5-1	.	TRBJ1-4	CASSLAGTEKLFF
TRBV3-1/TRBV3-2	TRBD1	TRBJ2-1	CASSQGGTGGSYNEQFF
TRBV21-1	.	TRBJ2-2	CASSNERRPEGDTGELFF